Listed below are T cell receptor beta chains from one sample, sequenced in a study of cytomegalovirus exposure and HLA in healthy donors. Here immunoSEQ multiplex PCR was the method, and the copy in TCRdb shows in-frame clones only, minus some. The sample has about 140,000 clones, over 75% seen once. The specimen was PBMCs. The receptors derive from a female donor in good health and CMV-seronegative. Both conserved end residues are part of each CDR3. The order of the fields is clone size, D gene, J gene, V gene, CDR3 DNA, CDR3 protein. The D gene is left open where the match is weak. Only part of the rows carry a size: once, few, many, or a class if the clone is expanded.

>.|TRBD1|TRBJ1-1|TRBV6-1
TGTGCCAGCAGTGAACAGTGGAGGGGGCGGAGAGCTGAAGCTTTCTTT
CASSEQWRGRRAEAFF
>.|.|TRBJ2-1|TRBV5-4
TGTGCCAGCAGCTTGCCACTAGAACACAATGAGCAGTTCTTC
CASSLPLEHNEQFF
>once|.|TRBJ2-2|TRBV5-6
TGTGCCAGCAGCTTCAGACAGAACCAATTCACCGGGGAGCTGTTTTTT
CASSFRQNQFTGELFF
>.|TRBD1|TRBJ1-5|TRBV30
TGTGCCTGGAGGCCCGAGACAGGGATTCAGCCCCAGCATTTT
CAWRPETGIQPQHF
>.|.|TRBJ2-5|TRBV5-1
TGCGCCAGCAGCTTGGCCAGTAACCAAGAGACCCAGTACTTC
CASSLASNQETQYF
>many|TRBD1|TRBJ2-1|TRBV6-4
TGTGCCAGCAGTGAAGGGGGACAGGGCTACAATGAGCAGTTCTTC
CASSEGGQGYNEQFF
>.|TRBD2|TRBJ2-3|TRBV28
TGTGCCAGCAGCCAGGACTGGGCGGGAGGAGATACGCAGTATTTT
CASSQDWAGGDTQYF
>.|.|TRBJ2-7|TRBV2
TGTGCCAGCTCCGTCAGCTCCTACGAGCAGTACTTC
CASSVSSYEQYF
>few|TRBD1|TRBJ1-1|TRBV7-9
TGTGCCAGCAGCTTAGCGAGAGGGACAGGAGCTCTGAACACTGAAGCTTTCTTT
CASSLARGTGALNTEAFF
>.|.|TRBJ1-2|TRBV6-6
TGTGCCAGCAATTCGGCAGGGAACTATGGCTACACCTTC
CASNSAGNYGYTF
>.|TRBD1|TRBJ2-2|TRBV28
TGTGCCAGCTACAGGGGATACACCGGGGAGCTGTTTTTT
CASYRGYTGELFF
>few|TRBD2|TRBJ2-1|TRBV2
TGTGCCAGCAGTGACGGACTAGTACTCTATGAGCAGTTCTTC
CASSDGLVLYEQFF
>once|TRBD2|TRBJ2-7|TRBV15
TGTGCCACCAGCAGAGAGTGGTCTAGCGGGAGCTACGAGCAGTACTTC
CATSREWSSGSYEQYF
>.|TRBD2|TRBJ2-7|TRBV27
TGTGCCAGCAGTTTCGCGGGAGTATTAAACGAGCAGTACTTC
CASSFAGVLNEQYF
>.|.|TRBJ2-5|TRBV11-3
TGTGCCAGCAGCTTAGAGGCTGCGGATACCCAGTACTTC
CASSLEAADTQYF
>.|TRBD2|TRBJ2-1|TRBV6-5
TGTGCCAGCAGTGAGCGGGAAAATGAGCAGTTCTTC
CASSERENEQFF
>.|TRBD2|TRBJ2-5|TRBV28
TGTGCCAGCAGTTTACTAGCGGCGGACCAGTACTTC
CASSLLAADQYF
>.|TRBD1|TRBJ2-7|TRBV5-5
TGTGCCAGCAGCTCCAGACAGGGGCCCCTTTACGAGCAGTACTTC
CASSSRQGPLYEQYF
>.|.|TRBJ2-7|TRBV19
.
CASTSGQGANYEQYF
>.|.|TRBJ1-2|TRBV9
TGTGCCAGCAGCGTAGTTGGCCCAAACTATGGCTACACCTTC
CASSVVGPNYGYTF
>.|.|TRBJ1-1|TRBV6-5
TGTGCCAGCAGTTACGGGCCGCCCCTTGAAGCTTTCTTT
CASSYGPPLEAFF
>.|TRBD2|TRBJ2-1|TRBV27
TGTGCCAGCAGTTTGGGACTAGCCCCGTACAATGAGCAGTTCTTC
CASSLGLAPYNEQFF
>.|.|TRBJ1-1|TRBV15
TGTGCCACCAGCAGAGATGTAACAGCGGTGAACACTGAAGCTTTCTTT
CATSRDVTAVNTEAFF
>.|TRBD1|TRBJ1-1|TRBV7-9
TGTGCCAGCAGCTCGCGACAGGGTGACACTGAAGCTTTCTTT
CASSSRQGDTEAFF
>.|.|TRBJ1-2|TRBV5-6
TGTGCCAGCAGCTTCTTACAGGGATCCCATTATGGCTACACCTTC
CASSFLQGSHYGYTF
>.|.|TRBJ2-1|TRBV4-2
TGTGCCAGCAGCCAAGGGCAGGAGGTGAGGAATGAGCAGTTCTTC
CASSQGQEVRNEQFF
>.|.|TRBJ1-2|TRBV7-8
TGTGCCAGCAGCTACCGTGACAGTGCGCGCGGCTACACCTTC
CASSYRDSARGYTF
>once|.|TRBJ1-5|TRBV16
TGTGCCAGCAGCCAATCTTATCCGGGACAACGAGCGGAGCCCCAGCATTTT
CASSQSYPGQRAEPQHF